These 23 T cell receptor beta chains were all obtained from the same sample, sequenced in a study of blood T cell repertoires in COVID-19. Assay: immunoSEQ multiplex PCR; the TCRdb copy retains only in-frame clones and omits some. Of under 500,000 clones listed, approximately 90% were seen once; the top ten hold roughly 1.1%. The sample consisted of PBMCs or T cells enriched from blood (not recorded which). The receptors originated from a man aged 25 to 45 who had recovered from COVID-19.

The gene calls are TRBV4-1 and TRBJ2-5; D may be TRBD1 (6 bases). The CDR3 runs 16 residues. The germline CDR1 and CDR2 sequences are MGHRA and YSYEKL. Trimming pared 2 bases from V and 2 bases from J, leaving 15 bases between. DNA of the CDR3: TGCGCCAGCAGCCAATACCCTAAGGGGGAGCAAGAGACCCAGTACTTC. Amino acids: CASSQYPKGEQETQYF.

The J gene is TRBJ1-1, the V gene TRBV27; 8 bases line up with TRBD1. The germline gives CDR1 MNHEY, CDR2 SMNVEV (reference sequence). The junction had 8 bases not matched to a gene; V was cut back by 6 bases and J by 8 bases. The CDR3 totals 13 residues. The CDR3 region has the DNA TGTGCCAGCAGCCCCCTCAGACAGGGGGAAGCTTTCTTT. It yields the protein CASSPLRQGEAFF.

This sequence joins TRBV4-1 and TRBJ2-7, with 10 positions matching TRBD2. Trimming removed 0 bases from V and 6 bases from J; junction bases left unmatched: 8. Germline lookup yields CDR1 MGHRA and CDR2 YSYEKL. The CDR3 loop spans 16 amino acids. This CDR3 is CASSQEPLAGAAEQYF. Here the CDR3 DNA reads TGCGCCAGCAGCCAAGAGCCCCTAGCGGGAGCAGCCGAGCAGTACTTC.

V gene TRBV6-1 combines with J gene TRBJ1-5; perhaps TRBD1 as D (5 bases). CDR1 is MNHNS, CDR2 SASEGT, per germline. Between the trimmed V and J ends, which lost 4 bases and 4 bases, there was a span of 20 bases. This CDR3 has 17 amino acids. CDR3 nucleotide sequence: TGTGCCAGCAGTGGGCTATGGGGGGAGGAGGGGAATCAGCCCCAGCATTTT. Amino acids: CASSGLWGEEGNQPQHF.

CDR3 nucleotide sequence: TGTGCTAGTGGTACCCGGGACAGGACTAGCACAGATACGCAGTATTTT. It encodes CASGTRDRTSTDTQYF. The chain links TRBV12-5 to TRBJ2-3; 8 bases fit TRBD1. Germline V gene data show CDR1 as LGHNT and CDR2 as FRNRAP. CDR3 length: 16 amino acids. With 5 bases clipped from V and 0 bases from J, the junction kept 7 bases outside the gene matches. The full variable domain, its missing parts supplied by reference TRBV12-5 and TRBJ2-3, is DARVTQTPRHKVTEMGQEVTMRCQPILGHNTVFWYRQTMMQGLELLAYFRNRAPLDDSGMPKDRFSAEMPDATLATLKIQPSEPRDSAVYFCASGTRDRTSTDTQYFGPGTRLTVL.

This clone was observed once. The rearrangement links TRBV19 to TRBJ2-4; TRBD2 matches at 9 bases. The germline gives CDR1 LNHDA, CDR2 SQIVND (reference sequence). The CDR3 has 19 amino acids. Trimming took 5 bases from V and 0 from J; bases not matched to a gene: 14. The chain's CDR3 is CASSPQGSGRTQAKNIQYF. CDR3 coding DNA: TGTGCCAGTAGTCCCCAGGGGAGCGGGAGGACTCAAGCCAAAAACATTCAGTACTTC.

The chain combines TRBV28 with TRBJ1-2, with D unclear. The CDR3 has 11 residues. Trimming took 5 bases from V and 6 from J, leaving 7 bases between them. Germline V gene data show CDR1 as MDHEN and CDR2 as SYDVKM. The CDR3 reads CASSQRDGYTF. Written as DNA, the CDR3 is TGTGCCAGCAGTCAGAGGGATGGCTACACCTTC.

V is TRBV6-1 and J is TRBJ2-7, with 9 bases aligning to TRBD1. CDR3 size: 16 residues. Germline V gene lookup returns CDR1 MNHNS and CDR2 SASEGT. After removal of 1 base from V and 1 base from J, the junction contained 5 bases not matched to a gene. The CDR3 DNA sequence: TGTGCCAGCAGTGAAGTGGGGACAGGGAATTCCTACGAGCAGTACTTC. Translating gives CASSEVGTGNSYEQYF.

The gene calls are TRBV27 and TRBJ1-6, with TRBD1 as a possible D gene (6 bases). The germline V and J ends were trimmed by 3 bases and 1 base, with 10 bases remaining between them. CDR1 and CDR2 from the germline V gene are MNHEY and SMNVEV (reference sequence). There are 16 residues in the CDR3. The CDR3 is CASSLIGGSYNSPLHF. In DNA form, the CDR3 reads TGTGCCAGCAGTTTGATAGGGGGTTCCTATAATTCACCCCTCCACTTT.

To note about this clone: A single base separates this from a much larger clone, so it may be a read error. The chain uses TRBV5-4 and TRBJ1-1; 9 bases line up with TRBD1. From germline, CDR1 is SGHNT and CDR2 YYREEE (reference sequence). V shed 4 bases and J 4 bases; nucleotides not matched to a gene: 2. The CDR3 spans 13 residues. This chain's CDR3 is CASSLTGGTEAFF. As DNA, the CDR3 is TGTGCCAGCAGCCTGACAGGGGGCACTGAAGCTTTCTTT.

This clone has only one observation. The J gene is TRBJ1-3, the V gene TRBV2; no clear D gene. This CDR3 is built from 11 residues. The V end lost 4 bases, the J end lost 4 bases, and 2 bases lay between the germline ends. Looked up from germline, CDR1 is SNHLY and CDR2 is FYNNEI. The CDR3 sequence is CASSVGNTIYF. CDR3 nucleotides: TGTGCCAGCAGTGTAGGAAACACCATATATTTT.

This chain links TRBV7-9 with TRBJ1-5; no clear D. Germline-derived CDR1 and CDR2 are SEHNR and FQNEAQ (reference sequence). V was trimmed by 5 bases and J by 0 bases, leaving 8 bases between them. This CDR3 spans 14 amino acids. The CDR3 bases are TGTGCCAGCAGCCCGAGCTATAGCAATCAGCCCCAGCATTTT. It codes for CASSPSYSNQPQHF.

The chain is built from TRBV7-9 and TRBJ2-2; D gene unclear. The V end lost 10 bases, the J end lost 5 bases, and 5 bases lay between the germline ends. Germline V gene data show CDR1 as SEHNR and CDR2 as FQNEAQ (reference sequence). CDR3 length: 10 residues. The CDR3 coding sequence is TGTGCCATCGGGACCGGGGAGCTGTTTTTT. It codes for CAIGTGELFF.

This sequence joins TRBV19 and TRBJ2-3; maybe TRBD2 (6 bases). Trimming left V 9 bases short and J 2 bases short, with 9 bases between. The CDR3 totals 12 residues. From germline, CDR1 is LNHDA and CDR2 SQIVND (reference sequence). CDR3 in amino acids: CASGLPTDTQYF. The CDR3 DNA reads TGTGCCAGCGGACTACCCACAGATACGCAGTATTTT.

The chain links TRBV25-1 to TRBJ1-2; 11 nucleotides match TRBD1. V shed 8 bases, J shed 8 bases, and the junction held 10 bases outside the gene matches. Germline V gives CDR1 MGHDK, CDR2 SYGVNS. This CDR3 is built from 14 residues. CDR3 loop: CASRTPGQGGGYTF. The CDR3 coding sequence is TGTGCCAGCCGTACACCGGGACAGGGGGGCGGCTACACCTTC.

This sequence joins TRBV18 and TRBJ2-2, with D maybe TRBD1 (6 bases). Germline V gene sequence: CDR1 KGHSH, CDR2 LQKENI. The CDR3 is 13 residues long. Trimming cost V 4 bases and J 4 bases, with 7 bases left between them. The CDR3 DNA reads as TGTGCCAGCTCACTCAGGGGCACCGGGGAGCTGTTTTTT. Its protein product is CASSLRGTGELFF.

This sequence joins TRBV5-6 and TRBJ2-7; D not resolved. This CDR3 is 12 amino acids long. V dropped 3 bases and J dropped 3 bases, with 7 bases sitting between them. From germline, CDR1 is SGHDT and CDR2 YYEEEE. The CDR3 DNA reads TGTGCCAGCAGCTCTACGGGCTACGAGCAGTACTTC. As protein: CASSSTGYEQYF.

This clone has a handful of counts. The V and J genes are TRBV19 and TRBJ1-3; TRBD1 is a possible D gene (5 bases). Germline V lookup: CDR1 LNHDA, CDR2 SQIVND (reference sequence). CDR3 length equals 16 residues. Trimming took 7 bases from V and 0 from J, leaving 16 bases between them. As DNA, the CDR3 is TGTGCCAGTACCTGGGACGGCGGGACCTCTGGAAACACCATATATTTT. Protein: CASTWDGGTSGNTIYF.

The chain links TRBV5-1 to TRBJ1-4; 8 bases align to TRBD1. J was trimmed by 5 bases and V by 4 bases; bases with no gene match: 7. The CDR3 has 15 residues. Germline V gives CDR1 SGHRS, CDR2 YFSETQ. CDR3 protein: CASSATGGANEKLFF. CDR3 sequence (DNA): TGCGCCAGCAGCGCAACAGGGGGAGCAAATGAAAAACTGTTTTTT. Combining the CDR3 with reference TRBV5-1 and TRBJ1-4 gives the whole variable domain KAGVTQTPRYLIKTRGQQVTLSCSPISGHRSVSWYQQTPGQGLQFLFEYFSETQRNKGNFPGRFSGRQFSNSRSEMNVSTLELGDSALYLCASSATGGANEKLFFGSGTQLSVL.

The J gene is TRBJ1-5, the V gene TRBV18; D is uncertain. This CDR3 has 13 residues. The germline V gene encodes CDR1 KGHSH and CDR2 LQKENI. The CDR3 DNA reads TGTGCTAGTCGACACGGGGGCAATCAGCCCCAGCATTTT. Amino acid sequence: CASRHGGNQPQHF. The complete variable domain, with remaining parts taken from reference TRBV18 and TRBJ1-5, reads NAGVMQNPRHLVRRRGQEARLRCSPMKGHSHVYWYRQLPEEGLKFMVYLQKENIIDESGMPKERFSAEFPKEGPSILRIQQVVRGDSAAYFCASRHGGNQPQHFGDGTRLSIL.

The rearrangement links TRBV5-4 to TRBJ1-5, with TRBD1 matching over 7 bases. V lost 0 bases and J lost 2; bases outside the gene matches: 5. This CDR3 is built from 16 residues. Per the germline V gene, CDR1 is SGHNT and CDR2 is YYREEE (reference sequence). The DNA for the CDR3 is TGTGCCAGCAGCTTGGGAGGGGGCATAGGCAATCAGCCCCAGCATTTT. Its translation is CASSLGGGIGNQPQHF.

V gene TRBV6-4 combines with J gene TRBJ1-5, with a weak D call TRBD1 (5 bases). The germline V and J ends were trimmed by 8 bases and 7 bases, with 15 bases remaining between them. The CDR3 runs to 13 residues. Germline V gene lookup returns CDR1 MRHNA and CDR2 SNTAGT. The CDR3 DNA is TGTGCCAGCGCCCCTGGGGGAGGCCAGCCCCAGCATTTT. It translates to CASAPGGGQPQHF.

The rearrangement links TRBV5-6 to TRBJ2-5; TRBD1 is a possible D gene (6 bases). This CDR3 region has 17 residues. Germline V CDR1 and CDR2: SGHDT, YYEEEE. Trimming cost V 0 bases and J 1 base, with 16 bases left between them. CDR3 sequence (DNA): TGTGCCAGCAGCTTGGAGGCGGACAGCACCTTCCAAGAGACCCAGTACTTC. Amino acid sequence: CASSLEADSTFQETQYF. Using reference TRBV5-6 and TRBJ2-5 for the parts outside the CDR3, the full variable domain is DAGVTQSPTHLIKTRGQQVTLRCSPKSGHDTVSWYQQALGQGPQFIFQYYEEEERQRGNFPDRFSGHQFPNYSSELNVNALLLGDSALYLCASSLEADSTFQETQYFGPGTRLLVL.